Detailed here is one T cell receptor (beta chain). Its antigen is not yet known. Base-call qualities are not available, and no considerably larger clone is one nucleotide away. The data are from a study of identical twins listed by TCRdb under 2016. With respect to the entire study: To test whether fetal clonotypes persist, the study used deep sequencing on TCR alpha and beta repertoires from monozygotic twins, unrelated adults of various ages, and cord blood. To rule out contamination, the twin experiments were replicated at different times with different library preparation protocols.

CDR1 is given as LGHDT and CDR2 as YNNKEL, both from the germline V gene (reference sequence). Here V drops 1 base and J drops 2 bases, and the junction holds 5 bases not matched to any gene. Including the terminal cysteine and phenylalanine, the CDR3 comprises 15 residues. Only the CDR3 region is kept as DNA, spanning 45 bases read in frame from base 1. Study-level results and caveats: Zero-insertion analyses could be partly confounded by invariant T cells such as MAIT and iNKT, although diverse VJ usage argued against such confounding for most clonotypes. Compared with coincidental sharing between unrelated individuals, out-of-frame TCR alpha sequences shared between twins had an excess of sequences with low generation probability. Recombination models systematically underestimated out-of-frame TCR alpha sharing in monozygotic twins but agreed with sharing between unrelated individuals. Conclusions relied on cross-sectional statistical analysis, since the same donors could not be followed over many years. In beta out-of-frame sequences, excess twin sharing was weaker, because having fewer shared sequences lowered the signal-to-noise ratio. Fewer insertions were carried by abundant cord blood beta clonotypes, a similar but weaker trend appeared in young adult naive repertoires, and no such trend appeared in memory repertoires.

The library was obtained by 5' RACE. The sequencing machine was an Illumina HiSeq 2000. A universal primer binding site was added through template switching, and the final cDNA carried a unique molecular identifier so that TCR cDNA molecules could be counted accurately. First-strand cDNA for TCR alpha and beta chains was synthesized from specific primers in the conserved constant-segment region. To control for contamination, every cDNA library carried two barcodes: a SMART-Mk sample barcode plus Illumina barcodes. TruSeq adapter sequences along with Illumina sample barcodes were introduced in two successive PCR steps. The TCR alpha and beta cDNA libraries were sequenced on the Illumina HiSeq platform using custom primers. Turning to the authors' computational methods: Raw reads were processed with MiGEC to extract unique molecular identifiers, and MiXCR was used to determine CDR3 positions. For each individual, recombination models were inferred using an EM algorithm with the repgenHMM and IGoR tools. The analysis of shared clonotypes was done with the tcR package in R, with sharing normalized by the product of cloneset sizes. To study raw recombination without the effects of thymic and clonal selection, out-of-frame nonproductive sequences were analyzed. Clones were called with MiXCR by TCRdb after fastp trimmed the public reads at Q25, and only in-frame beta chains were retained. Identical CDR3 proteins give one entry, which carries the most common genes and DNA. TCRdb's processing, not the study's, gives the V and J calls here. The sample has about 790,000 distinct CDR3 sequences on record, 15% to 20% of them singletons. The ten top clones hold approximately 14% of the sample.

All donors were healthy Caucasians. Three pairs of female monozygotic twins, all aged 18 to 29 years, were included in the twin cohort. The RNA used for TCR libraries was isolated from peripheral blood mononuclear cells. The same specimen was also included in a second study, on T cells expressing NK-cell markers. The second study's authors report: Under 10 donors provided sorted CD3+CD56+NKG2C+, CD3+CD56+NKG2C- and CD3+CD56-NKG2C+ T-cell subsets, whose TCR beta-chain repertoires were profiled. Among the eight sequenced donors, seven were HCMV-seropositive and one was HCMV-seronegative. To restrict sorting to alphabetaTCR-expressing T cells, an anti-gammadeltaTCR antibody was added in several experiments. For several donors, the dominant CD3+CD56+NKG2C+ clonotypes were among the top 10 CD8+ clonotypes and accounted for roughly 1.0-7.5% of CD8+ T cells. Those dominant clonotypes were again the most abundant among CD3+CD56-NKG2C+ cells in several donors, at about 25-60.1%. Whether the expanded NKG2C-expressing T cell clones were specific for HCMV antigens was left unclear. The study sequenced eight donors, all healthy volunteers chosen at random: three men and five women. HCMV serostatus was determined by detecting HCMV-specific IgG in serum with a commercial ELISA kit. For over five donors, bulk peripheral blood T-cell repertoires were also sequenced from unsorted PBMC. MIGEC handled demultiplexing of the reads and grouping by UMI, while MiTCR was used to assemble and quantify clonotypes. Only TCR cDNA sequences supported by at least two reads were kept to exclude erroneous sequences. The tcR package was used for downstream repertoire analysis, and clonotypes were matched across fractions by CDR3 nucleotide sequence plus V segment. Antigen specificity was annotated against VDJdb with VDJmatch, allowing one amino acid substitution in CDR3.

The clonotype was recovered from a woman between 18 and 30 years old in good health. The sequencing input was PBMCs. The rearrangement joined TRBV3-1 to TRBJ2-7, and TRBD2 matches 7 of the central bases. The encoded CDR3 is CASSQGLAVTYEQYF. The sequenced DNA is TGTGCCAGCAGCCAAGGGCTAGCGGTAACCTACGAGCAGTACTTC.